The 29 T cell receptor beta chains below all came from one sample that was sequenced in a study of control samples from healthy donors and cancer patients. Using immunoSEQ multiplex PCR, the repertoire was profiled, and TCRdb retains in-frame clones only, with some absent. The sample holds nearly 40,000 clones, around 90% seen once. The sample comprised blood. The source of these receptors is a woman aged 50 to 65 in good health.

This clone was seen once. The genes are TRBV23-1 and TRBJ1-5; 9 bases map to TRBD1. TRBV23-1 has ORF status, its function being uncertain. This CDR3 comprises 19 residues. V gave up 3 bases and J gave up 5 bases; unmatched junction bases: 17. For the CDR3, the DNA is TGCGCCAGCAGTCATTCAGACCCGGGACAGGGACCTCACGATCAGCCCCAGCATTTT. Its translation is CASSHSDPGQGPHDQPQHF.

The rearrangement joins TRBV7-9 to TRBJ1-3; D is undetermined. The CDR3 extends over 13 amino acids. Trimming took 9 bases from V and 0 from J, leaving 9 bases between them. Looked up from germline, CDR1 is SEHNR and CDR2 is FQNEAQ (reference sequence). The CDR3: CASSLGSGNTIYF. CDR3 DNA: TGTGCCAGTTCTTTAGGCTCTGGAAACACCATATATTTT.

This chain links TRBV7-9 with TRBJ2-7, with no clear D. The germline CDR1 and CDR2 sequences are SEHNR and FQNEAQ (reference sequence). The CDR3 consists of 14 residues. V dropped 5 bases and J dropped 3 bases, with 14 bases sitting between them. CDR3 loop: CASSPTIEGYEQYF. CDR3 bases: TGTGCCAGCAGCCCGACGATCGAAGGCTACGAGCAGTACTTC. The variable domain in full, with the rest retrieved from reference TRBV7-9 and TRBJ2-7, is DTGVSQNPRHKITKRGQNVTFRCDPISEHNRLYWYRQTLGQGPEFLTYFQNEAQLEKSRLLSDRFSAERPKGSFSTLEIQRTEQGDSAMYLCASSPTIEGYEQYFGPGTRLTVT.

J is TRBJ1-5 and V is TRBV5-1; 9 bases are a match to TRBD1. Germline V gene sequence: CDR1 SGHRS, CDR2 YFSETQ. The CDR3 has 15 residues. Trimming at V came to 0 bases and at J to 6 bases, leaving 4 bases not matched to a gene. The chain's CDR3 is CASSLGETGGQPQHF. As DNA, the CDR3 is TGCGCCAGCAGCTTGGGTGAGACAGGGGGTCAGCCCCAGCATTTT.

In DNA form, the CDR3 reads TGTGCCTGGAGTGTCCCCGGGGCTGGGGCCAACGTCCTGACTTTC. It is translated as CAWSVPGAGANVLTF. This chain connects TRBV30 to TRBJ2-6; TRBD2 is a possible D gene (5 bases). The V gene's germline CDR1 is GTSNPN and CDR2 SVGIG (reference sequence). V lost 0 bases to trimming and J lost 2 bases, with 8 bases between them. The CDR3 consists of 15 residues.

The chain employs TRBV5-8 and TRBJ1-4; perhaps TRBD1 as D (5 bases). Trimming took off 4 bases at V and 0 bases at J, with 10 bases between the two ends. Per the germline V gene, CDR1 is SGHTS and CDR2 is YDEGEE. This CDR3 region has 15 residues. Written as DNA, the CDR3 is TGTGCCAGCAGCAAGACGGGGGCAACTAATGAAAAACTGTTTTTT. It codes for CASSKTGATNEKLFF. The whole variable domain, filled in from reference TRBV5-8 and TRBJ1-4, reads EAGVTQSPTHLIKTRGQQATLRCSPISGHTSVYWYQQALGLGLQFLLWYDEGEERNRGNFPPRFSGRQFPNYSSELNVNALELEDSALYLCASSKTGATNEKLFFGSGTQLSVL.

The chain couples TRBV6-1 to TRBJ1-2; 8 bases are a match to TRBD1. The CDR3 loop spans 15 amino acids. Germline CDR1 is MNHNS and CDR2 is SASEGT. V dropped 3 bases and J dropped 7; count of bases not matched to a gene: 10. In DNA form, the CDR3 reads TGTGCCAGCAGTGAGAGGAGGCAGGGGGCGGCTGGCTACACCTTC. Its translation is CASSERRQGAAGYTF.

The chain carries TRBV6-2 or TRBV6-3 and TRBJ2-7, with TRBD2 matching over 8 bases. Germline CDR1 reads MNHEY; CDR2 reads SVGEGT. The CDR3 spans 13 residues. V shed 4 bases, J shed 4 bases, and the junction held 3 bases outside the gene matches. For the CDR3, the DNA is TGTGCCAGCAGTTGGACTAGCATTTACGAGCAGTACTTC. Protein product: CASSWTSIYEQYF.

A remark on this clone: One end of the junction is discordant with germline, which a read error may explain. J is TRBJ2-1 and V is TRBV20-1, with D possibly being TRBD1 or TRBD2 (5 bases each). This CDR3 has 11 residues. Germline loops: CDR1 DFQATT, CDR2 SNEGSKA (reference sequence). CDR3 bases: TGCAGTGCCAGAGAGGGGAATGAGCAGTTCTTC. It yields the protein CSAREGNEQFF.

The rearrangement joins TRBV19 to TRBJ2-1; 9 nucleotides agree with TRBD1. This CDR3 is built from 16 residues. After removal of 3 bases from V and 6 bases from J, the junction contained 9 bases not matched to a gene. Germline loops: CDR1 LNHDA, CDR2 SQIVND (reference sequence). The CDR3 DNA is TGTGCCAGTAGTATTAGGACACAGGGGGCGCGCAATGAGCAGTTCTTC. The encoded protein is CASSIRTQGARNEQFF. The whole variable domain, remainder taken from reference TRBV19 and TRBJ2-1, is DGGITQSPKYLFRKEGQNVTLSCEQNLNHDAMYWYRQDPGQGLRLIYYSQIVNDFQKGDIAEGYSVSREKKESFPLTVTSAQKNPTAFYLCASSIRTQGARNEQFFGPGTRLTVL.

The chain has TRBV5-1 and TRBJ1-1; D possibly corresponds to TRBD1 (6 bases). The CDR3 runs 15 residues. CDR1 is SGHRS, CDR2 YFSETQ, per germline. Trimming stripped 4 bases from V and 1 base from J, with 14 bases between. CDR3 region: CASSLLLQGNTEAFF. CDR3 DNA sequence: TGCGCCAGCAGCCTATTATTACAGGGGAACACTGAAGCTTTCTTT.

The CDR3 region has the DNA TGTGCTAGTGGTCCGGGGACAGGGAGCGATGAGCAGTTCTTC. Its protein product is CASGPGTGSDEQFF. The J gene is TRBJ2-1, the V gene TRBV12-5, with 9 bases that match TRBD1. Germline V gives CDR1 LGHNT, CDR2 FRNRAP. The CDR3 is 14 residues long. The junction had 7 bases not matched to a gene; V was cut back by 5 bases and J by 8 bases.

This chain's CDR3 is CASSSRGGSNIQYF. The CDR3 bases are TGTGCCAGCAGCTCGCGGGGGGGCAGTAACATTCAGTACTTC. V and J are TRBV7-2 and TRBJ2-4; the match to TRBD2 covers 9 bases. The germline V gene encodes CDR1 SGHTA and CDR2 FQGNSA. V was clipped by 4 bases and J by 7 bases; unmatched bases: 5. The CDR3 is 14 residues long. Full variable domain (rest looked up from reference TRBV7-2 and TRBJ2-4): GAGVSQSPSNKVTEKGKDVELRCDPISGHTALYWYRQSLGQGLEFLIYFQGNSAPDKSGLPSDRFSAERTGGSVSTLTIQRTQQEDSAVYLCASSSRGGSNIQYFGAGTRLSVL.

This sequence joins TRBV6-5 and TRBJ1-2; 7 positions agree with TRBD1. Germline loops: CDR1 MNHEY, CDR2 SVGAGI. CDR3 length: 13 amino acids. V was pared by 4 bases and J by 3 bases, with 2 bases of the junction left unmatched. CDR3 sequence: CASSSGTDYGYTF. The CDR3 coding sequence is TGTGCCAGCAGTTCCGGGACAGACTATGGCTACACCTTC.

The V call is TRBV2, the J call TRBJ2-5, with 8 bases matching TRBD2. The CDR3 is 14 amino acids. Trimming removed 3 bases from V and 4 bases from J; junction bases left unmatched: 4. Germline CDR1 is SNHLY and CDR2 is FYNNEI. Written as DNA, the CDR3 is TGTGCCAGCAGTGACCAGCGGGGGAGAGAGACCCAGTACTTC. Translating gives CASSDQRGRETQYF.

The CDR3: CASSSGRNTIYF. The CDR3 DNA reads as TGCGCCAGCAGTTCAGGCCGAAACACCATATATTTT. The chain links TRBV23-1 to TRBJ1-3; D unclear. TRBV23-1 is sorted into the ORF group, with uncertain function. This CDR3 region has 12 residues. Trimming took 5 bases from V and 5 from J, leaving 7 bases between them.

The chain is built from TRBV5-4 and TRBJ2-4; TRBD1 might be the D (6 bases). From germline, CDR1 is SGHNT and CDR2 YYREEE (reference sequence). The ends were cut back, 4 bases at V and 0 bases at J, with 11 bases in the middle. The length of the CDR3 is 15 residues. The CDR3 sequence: CASSETGAAKNIQYF. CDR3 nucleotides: TGTGCCAGCAGCGAGACAGGCGCAGCCAAAAACATTCAGTACTTC.

Here the CDR3 DNA reads TGTGCCAGCAGCTTCAAGGGTGGGGCCAACGTCCTGACTTTC. Its protein product is CASSFKGGANVLTF. V and J are TRBV9 and TRBJ2-6; D is uncertain. Germline CDR1 reads SGDLS; CDR2 reads YYNGEE. There are 14 residues in the CDR3. The V and J ends lost 4 bases and 3 bases respectively, with 8 bases between them.

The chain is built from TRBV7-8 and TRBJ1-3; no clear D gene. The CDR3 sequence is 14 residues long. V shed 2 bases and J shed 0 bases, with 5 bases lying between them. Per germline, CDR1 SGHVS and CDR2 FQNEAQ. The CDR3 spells CASSLLTSGNTIYF. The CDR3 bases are TGTGCCAGCAGCTTATTAACCTCTGGAAACACCATATATTTT.

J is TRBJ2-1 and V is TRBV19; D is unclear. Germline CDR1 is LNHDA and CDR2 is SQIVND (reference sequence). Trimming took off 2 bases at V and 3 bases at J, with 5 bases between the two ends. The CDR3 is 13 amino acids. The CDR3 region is CASSITFYNEQFF. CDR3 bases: TGTGCCAGTAGTATAACCTTCTACAATGAGCAGTTCTTC.

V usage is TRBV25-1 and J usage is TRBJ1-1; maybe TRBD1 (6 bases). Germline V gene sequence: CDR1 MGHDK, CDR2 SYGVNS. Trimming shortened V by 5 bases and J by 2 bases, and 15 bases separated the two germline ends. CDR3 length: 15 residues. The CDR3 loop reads CASSNSDRINTEAFF. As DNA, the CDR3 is TGTGCCAGCAGTAATTCCGACAGGATAAACACTGAAGCTTTCTTT.

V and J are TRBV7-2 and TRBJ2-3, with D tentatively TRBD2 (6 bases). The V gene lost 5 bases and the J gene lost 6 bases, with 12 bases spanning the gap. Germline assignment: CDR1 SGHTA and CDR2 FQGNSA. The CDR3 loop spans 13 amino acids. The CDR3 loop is CASSGWTKDTQYF. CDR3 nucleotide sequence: TGTGCCAGCAGCGGGTGGACTAAGGATACGCAGTATTTT.

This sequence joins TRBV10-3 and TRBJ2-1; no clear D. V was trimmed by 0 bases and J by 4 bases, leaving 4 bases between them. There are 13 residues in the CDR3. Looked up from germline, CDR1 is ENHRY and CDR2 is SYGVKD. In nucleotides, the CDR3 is TGTGCCATCAGTGAGTCCCCTTACAATGAGCAGTTCTTC. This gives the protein CAISESPYNEQFF.

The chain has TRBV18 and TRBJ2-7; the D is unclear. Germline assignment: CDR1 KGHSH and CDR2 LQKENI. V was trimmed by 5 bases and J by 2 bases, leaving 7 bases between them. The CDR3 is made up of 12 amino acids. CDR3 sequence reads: CASSSSTYEQYF. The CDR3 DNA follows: TGTGCCAGCTCAAGCTCAACCTACGAGCAGTACTTC. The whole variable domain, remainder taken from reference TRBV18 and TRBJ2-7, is NAGVMQNPRHLVRRRGQEARLRCSPMKGHSHVYWYRQLPEEGLKFMVYLQKENIIDESGMPKERFSAEFPKEGPSILRIQQVVRGDSAAYFCASSSSTYEQYFGPGTRLTVT.

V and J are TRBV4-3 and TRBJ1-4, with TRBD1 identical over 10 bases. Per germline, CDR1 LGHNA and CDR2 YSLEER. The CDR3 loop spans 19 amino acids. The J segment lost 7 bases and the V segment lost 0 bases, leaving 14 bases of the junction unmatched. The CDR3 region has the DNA TGCGCCAGCAGCCAAGATCGGCCGCCGACAGGGGGCCTTGGTGAAAAACTGTTTTTT. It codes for CASSQDRPPTGGLGEKLFF.

In DNA, the CDR3 is TGTGCCAGCAGCTTAGTTCGGTGGGGGTTGGAGACTGGGACCGGGGAGCTGTTTTTT. Protein product: CASSLVRWGLETGTGELFF. The J gene is TRBJ2-2, the V gene TRBV11-2, with D possibly called TRBD1 or TRBD2 (5 bases each). The germline gives CDR1 SGHAT, CDR2 FQNNGV. V shed 1 base and J shed 5 bases, with 23 bases lying between them. This CDR3 spans 19 amino acids.

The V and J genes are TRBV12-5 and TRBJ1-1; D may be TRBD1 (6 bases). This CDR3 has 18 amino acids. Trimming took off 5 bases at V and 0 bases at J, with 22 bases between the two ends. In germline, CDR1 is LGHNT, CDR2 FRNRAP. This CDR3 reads CASGELGGRPRMNTEAFF. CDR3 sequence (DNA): TGTGCTAGTGGTGAATTAGGGGGGCGTCCCCGAATGAACACTGAAGCTTTCTTT.

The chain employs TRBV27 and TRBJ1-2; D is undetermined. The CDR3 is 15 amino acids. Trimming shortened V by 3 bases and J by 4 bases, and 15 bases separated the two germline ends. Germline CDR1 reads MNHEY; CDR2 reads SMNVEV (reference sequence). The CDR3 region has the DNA TGTGCCAGCAGTTTGGTAGCAGGACGTCGCTATGGCTACACCTTC. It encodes CASSLVAGRRYGYTF.

Written as DNA, the CDR3 is TGTGCCAGCGCCGCCGGGGGTTCCGGAAACACCATATATTTT. Translating it yields CASAAGGSGNTIYF. The V call is TRBV6-5, the J call TRBJ1-3, with D maybe TRBD1 (5 bases). The CDR3 runs 14 residues. V was pared by 8 bases and J by 4 bases, with 15 bases between. Germline V gene lookup returns CDR1 MNHEY and CDR2 SVGAGI.